These T cell receptor beta chains were read from a single sample in a study of human T cells and chemical hapten exposure. Each CDR3 protein gets one entry after TCRdb re-called the RACE reads with MiXCR. Of tens of thousands of distinct CDR3 sequences listed, approximately 15% are singletons. Sample: whole blood, taken in connection with sensitization to the hapten diphenylcyclopropenone (DPC). Source of these receptors: a woman in her forties or fifties with alopecia areata. Some clones in this sample may be carry-over from other donors' samples. CDR3s include the opening cysteine and the closing phenylalanine or tryptophan. The D gene is left open where the match is weak. Only part of the rows carry a size: once, few, many, or a class if the clone is expanded.

CDR3 protein: CASSLSRTGGGEQYF; CDR3 DNA: TGTGCCAGCAGTTTATCCCGGACAGGGGGAGGCGAGCAGTACTTC; V gene: TRBV12-3/TRBV12-4; clone size: NA; J gene: TRBJ2-7; D gene: TRBD1
CDR3 protein: CASEGGFTDTQYF; CDR3 DNA: TGTGCCAGCGAAGGGGGATTCACAGATACGCAGTATTTT; V gene: TRBV6-6; clone size: few; J gene: TRBJ2-3; D gene: NA
CDR3 protein: CAGSSLTAGNTIYF; CDR3 DNA: TGTGCCGGCAGCTCCCTGACAGCAGGAAACACCATATATTTT; V gene: TRBV7-2; clone size: NA; J gene: TRBJ1-3; D gene: NA
CDR3 protein: CASSQGLDYLEQYF; CDR3 DNA: TGTGCCAGCAGCCAGGGACTAGACTATCTCGAGCAGTACTTC; V gene: TRBV3-1; clone size: few; J gene: TRBJ2-7; D gene: TRBD2
CDR3 protein: CASSFPNEGQPQHF; CDR3 DNA: TGTGCCAGCAGTTTCCCAAACGAGGGACAGCCCCAGCATTTT; V gene: TRBV6-6; clone size: few; J gene: TRBJ1-5; D gene: NA
CDR3 protein: CASSPKGHNSYEQYF; CDR3 DNA: TGTGCCAGCTCACCTAAGGGACATAACTCCTACGAGCAGTACTTC; V gene: TRBV18; clone size: NA; J gene: TRBJ2-7; D gene: NA
CDR3 protein: CSAQKGKF; CDR3 DNA: TGCAGTGCCCAGAAGGGAAAATTT; V gene: TRBV20-1; clone size: many; J gene: TRBJ1-1; D gene: NA
CDR3 protein: CASIGHFLVDQPQHF; CDR3 DNA: TGTGCCAGCATTGGTCATTTCCTAGTGGATCAGCCCCAGCATTTT; V gene: TRBV28; clone size: NA; J gene: TRBJ1-5; D gene: NA
CDR3 protein: CSARDGGPSSYNEQFF; CDR3 DNA: TGCAGTGCTAGAGATGGGGGCCCTAGCTCCTACAATGAGCAGTTCTTC; V gene: TRBV20-1; clone size: few; J gene: TRBJ2-1; D gene: NA
CDR3 protein: CASSLSYPNEQFF; CDR3 DNA: TGTGCCAGCAGCTTATCTTATCCCAATGAGCAGTTCTTC; V gene: TRBV7-2; clone size: many; J gene: TRBJ2-1; D gene: NA
CDR3 protein: CSAADRSSGNTIYF; CDR3 DNA: TGCAGTGCCGCGGATCGGAGCTCTGGAAACACCATATATTTT; V gene: TRBV20-1; clone size: NA; J gene: TRBJ1-3; D gene: NA
CDR3 protein: CASSSMTGELFF; CDR3 DNA: TGTGCCAGCAGCTCCATGACCGGGGAGCTGTTTTTT; V gene: TRBV11-1; clone size: NA; J gene: TRBJ2-2; D gene: NA
CDR3 protein: CASSLRDSGRETQYF; CDR3 DNA: TGTGCCAGCAGTCTCCGGGACTCCGGCAGGGAGACCCAGTACTTC; V gene: TRBV27; clone size: many; J gene: TRBJ2-5; D gene: NA
CDR3 protein: CASSKQGSDYTIYF; CDR3 DNA: TGTGCCAGCAGCAAACAGGGTTCCGATTACACCATATATTTT; V gene: TRBV2; clone size: NA; J gene: TRBJ1-3; D gene: NA
CDR3 protein: CSARVVAAGGIEQFF; CDR3 DNA: TGCAGTGCTAGAGTAGTGGCAGCGGGAGGAATTGAGCAGTTCTTC; V gene: TRBV20-1; clone size: NA; J gene: TRBJ2-1; D gene: TRBD2
CDR3 protein: CASSFLGITGQPQHF; CDR3 DNA: TGTGCCAGCAGTTTTCTTGGGATAACGGGGCAGCCCCAGCATTTT; V gene: TRBV12-3/TRBV12-4; clone size: NA; J gene: TRBJ1-5; D gene: NA
CDR3 protein: CASSLGLAQDTQYF; CDR3 DNA: TGTGCCAGCAGCTTGGGACTAGCTCAAGATACGCAGTATTTT; V gene: TRBV11-2; clone size: few; J gene: TRBJ2-3; D gene: TRBD2
CDR3 protein: CASSYGANTGELFF; CDR3 DNA: TGCGCCAGCAGCTACGGCGCGAACACCGGGGAGCTGTTTTTT; V gene: TRBV5-1; clone size: few; J gene: TRBJ2-2; D gene: NA
CDR3 protein: CASSYSTGAAKEQFF; CDR3 DNA: TGTGCCAGCAGTTACTCGACGGGGGCCGCCAAAGAGCAGTTCTTC; V gene: TRBV6-2/TRBV6-3; clone size: few; J gene: TRBJ2-1; D gene: NA
CDR3 protein: CASSYSGSGNEQYF; CDR3 DNA: TGTGCCAGCAGCTACAGCGGGAGTGGTAACGAGCAGTACTTC; V gene: TRBV7-2; clone size: few; J gene: TRBJ2-7; D gene: TRBD2
CDR3 protein: CASRRTGTDTQYF; CDR3 DNA: TGTGCCAGCCGCCGGACAGGCACAGATACGCAGTATTTT; V gene: TRBV28; clone size: NA; J gene: TRBJ2-3; D gene: NA
CDR3 protein: CATSTDSSDTQYF; CDR3 DNA: TGTGCCACCTCGACGGATTCTTCCGATACGCAGTATTTT; V gene: TRBV27; clone size: NA; J gene: TRBJ2-3; D gene: NA
CDR3 protein: CASSLQGSEQFF; CDR3 DNA: TGTGCCAGCAGCTTACAAGGTAGTGAGCAGTTCTTC; V gene: TRBV7-2; clone size: NA; J gene: TRBJ2-1; D gene: NA
CDR3 protein: CAWRREGRIDEQFF; CDR3 DNA: TGTGCCTGGAGGCGGGAGGGCCGGATTGATGAGCAGTTCTTC; V gene: TRBV30; clone size: many; J gene: TRBJ2-1; D gene: TRBD2
CDR3 protein: CASSDASSQPQHF; CDR3 DNA: TGTGCCAGCAGTGATGCCTCATCTCAGCCCCAGCATTTT; V gene: TRBV6-1; clone size: NA; J gene: TRBJ1-5; D gene: NA
CDR3 protein: CASSHRQMNTEAFF; CDR3 DNA: TGTGCCAGCAGCCATAGACAAATGAACACTGAAGCTTTCTTT; V gene: TRBV3-1; clone size: few; J gene: TRBJ1-1; D gene: NA
CDR3 protein: CASSPNVGNSGANVLTF; CDR3 DNA: TGCGCCAGCAGCCCCAACGTAGGGAACTCTGGGGCCAACGTCCTGACTTTC; V gene: TRBV4-1; clone size: NA; J gene: TRBJ2-6; D gene: NA
CDR3 protein: CASSSDSYGYTF; CDR3 DNA: TGCGCCAGCAGCTCTGACAGCTATGGCTACACCTTC; V gene: TRBV5-1; clone size: NA; J gene: TRBJ1-2; D gene: NA
CDR3 protein: CSVEEGQGKYNEQFF; CDR3 DNA: TGCAGCGTTGAAGAGGGACAGGGGAAGTACAATGAGCAGTTCTTC; V gene: TRBV29-1; clone size: NA; J gene: TRBJ2-1; D gene: TRBD1
CDR3 protein: CASSKYRAYEQYF; CDR3 DNA: TGTGCCAGCAGCAAATACAGGGCTTACGAGCAGTACTTC; V gene: TRBV7-6; clone size: NA; J gene: TRBJ2-7; D gene: NA
CDR3 protein: CASSFVAGQVVLETQYF; CDR3 DNA: TGTGCCAGCAGCTTTGTGGCTGGACAGGTGGTTTTAGAGACCCAGTACTTC; V gene: TRBV7-8; clone size: NA; J gene: TRBJ2-5; D gene: TRBD1
CDR3 protein: CASSVGTGGSYEQYF; CDR3 DNA: TGTGCCAGCAGCGTCGGGACAGGGGGCTCCTACGAGCAGTACTTC; V gene: TRBV9; clone size: NA; J gene: TRBJ2-7; D gene: TRBD1
CDR3 protein: CASSREGQGSLPQHF; CDR3 DNA: TGTGCCAGCAGTCGCGAGGGACAGGGATCGCTGCCCCAGCATTTT; V gene: TRBV6-2/TRBV6-3; clone size: NA; J gene: TRBJ1-5; D gene: TRBD1
CDR3 protein: CASSYRQQLEAFF; CDR3 DNA: TGTGCCAGCAGTTACCGACAGCAGCTTGAAGCTTTCTTT; V gene: TRBV6-5; clone size: few; J gene: TRBJ1-1; D gene: NA
CDR3 protein: CASQLSSGANVLTF; CDR3 DNA: TGCGCCAGCCAGCTTTCCTCTGGGGCCAACGTCCTGACTTTC; V gene: TRBV5-1; clone size: few; J gene: TRBJ2-6; D gene: NA
CDR3 protein: CASSPRTSGRSTDTQYF; CDR3 DNA: TGTGCCAGCAGTCCCCGGACTAGCGGGAGGAGCACAGATACGCAGTATTTT; V gene: TRBV27; clone size: NA; J gene: TRBJ2-3; D gene: TRBD2
CDR3 protein: CAIRGNEQFF; CDR3 DNA: TGTGCCATCAGGGGTAATGAGCAGTTCTTC; V gene: TRBV10-3; clone size: few; J gene: TRBJ2-1; D gene: NA
CDR3 protein: CAWSEAGHTEAFF; CDR3 DNA: TGTGCCTGGAGTGAAGCAGGGCATACTGAAGCTTTCTTT; V gene: TRBV30; clone size: NA; J gene: TRBJ1-1; D gene: NA
CDR3 protein: CASSGRDPRRYGYTF; CDR3 DNA: TGCGCCAGCAGCGGACGGGACCCTAGACGCTATGGCTACACCTTC; V gene: TRBV4-1; clone size: NA; J gene: TRBJ1-2; D gene: NA
CDR3 protein: CASSLGGGGNTIYF; CDR3 DNA: TGTGCCAGCAGTTTGGGGGGTGGTGGAAACACCATATATTTT; V gene: TRBV28; clone size: many; J gene: TRBJ1-3; D gene: NA
CDR3 protein: CASSPQQFREQYF; CDR3 DNA: TGTGCCAGCAGCCCGCAACAGTTTCGGGAGCAGTACTTC; V gene: TRBV7-2; clone size: few; J gene: TRBJ2-7; D gene: NA
CDR3 protein: CASSEGQGTNEKLFF; CDR3 DNA: TGCGCCAGCAGCGAGGGACAGGGAACTAATGAAAAACTGTTTTTT; V gene: TRBV5-1; clone size: NA; J gene: TRBJ1-4; D gene: TRBD1
CDR3 protein: CASSRDRRAYEQYF; CDR3 DNA: TGTGCCAGCAGCCGCGACAGACGGGCCTACGAGCAGTACTTC; V gene: TRBV3-1; clone size: NA; J gene: TRBJ2-7; D gene: NA
CDR3 protein: CASSGPGTFNTGELFF; CDR3 DNA: TGCGCCAGCAGCGGGCCTGGGACCTTCAACACCGGGGAGCTGTTTTTT; V gene: TRBV5-1; clone size: NA; J gene: TRBJ2-2; D gene: NA
CDR3 protein: CASSPPGVAGEQYF; CDR3 DNA: TGTGCCAGCTCACCCCCCGGGGTGGCAGGCGAGCAGTACTTC; V gene: TRBV18; clone size: NA; J gene: TRBJ2-7; D gene: NA
CDR3 protein: CASSLRTGELFF; CDR3 DNA: TGTGCCAGCAGCCTAAGAACCGGGGAGCTGTTTTTT; V gene: TRBV9; clone size: few; J gene: TRBJ2-2; D gene: NA
CDR3 protein: CASSYLQGDQPQHF; CDR3 DNA: TGTGCCAGTAGTTATCTACAGGGCGATCAGCCCCAGCATTTT; V gene: TRBV19; clone size: few; J gene: TRBJ1-5; D gene: NA
CDR3 protein: CASSKQGVTNTEAFF; CDR3 DNA: TGTGCCAGCAGCAAACAGGGGGTCACGAACACTGAAGCTTTCTTT; V gene: TRBV5-5; clone size: NA; J gene: TRBJ1-1; D gene: TRBD1
CDR3 protein: CSARDLGALTKNIQYF; CDR3 DNA: TGCAGTGCTAGAGATCTGGGGGCGCTGACCAAAAACATTCAGTACTTC; V gene: TRBV20-1; clone size: NA; J gene: TRBJ2-4; D gene: NA
CDR3 protein: CASSSLRSNEQFF; CDR3 DNA: TGTGCCAGCAGCTCCCTCAGGTCCAATGAGCAGTTCTTC; V gene: TRBV11-3; clone size: few; J gene: TRBJ2-1; D gene: NA
CDR3 protein: CSVEGRYTEAFF; CDR3 DNA: TGCAGCGTCGAGGGGAGATACACTGAAGCTTTCTTT; V gene: TRBV29-1; clone size: few; J gene: TRBJ1-1; D gene: NA
CDR3 protein: CASSPSRGLNTEAFF; CDR3 DNA: TGTGCCAGCAGCCCCAGCCGGGGTCTGAACACTGAAGCTTTCTTT; V gene: TRBV7-9; clone size: NA; J gene: TRBJ1-1; D gene: NA
CDR3 protein: CASSPPGTGNTGELFF; CDR3 DNA: TGTGCCAGCTCACCACCTGGGACAGGGAACACCGGGGAGCTGTTTTTT; V gene: TRBV18; clone size: NA; J gene: TRBJ2-2; D gene: TRBD1
CDR3 protein: CASSLSGQGVPQETQYF; CDR3 DNA: TGTGCCAGCAGTTTAAGCGGACAGGGGGTTCCCCAAGAGACCCAGTACTTC; V gene: TRBV27; clone size: few; J gene: TRBJ2-5; D gene: TRBD1
CDR3 protein: CASSLSRRNTGELFF; CDR3 DNA: TGTGCCAGCAGTTTATCCAGGCGGAACACCGGGGAGCTGTTTTTT; V gene: TRBV27; clone size: few; J gene: TRBJ2-2; D gene: NA